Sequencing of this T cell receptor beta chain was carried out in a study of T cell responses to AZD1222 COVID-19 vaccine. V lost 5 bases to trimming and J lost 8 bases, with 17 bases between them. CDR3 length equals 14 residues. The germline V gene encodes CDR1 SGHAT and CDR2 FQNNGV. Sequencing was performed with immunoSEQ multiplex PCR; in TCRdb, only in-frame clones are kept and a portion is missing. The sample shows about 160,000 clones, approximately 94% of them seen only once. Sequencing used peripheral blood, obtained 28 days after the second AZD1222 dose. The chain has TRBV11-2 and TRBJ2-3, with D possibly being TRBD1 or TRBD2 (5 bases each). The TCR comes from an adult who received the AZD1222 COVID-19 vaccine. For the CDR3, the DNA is TGTGCCAGCAGCATCGGAGAGGGGTTCGCTACGCAGTATTTT. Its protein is CASSIGEGFATQYF.